This entry describes one T cell receptor beta chain. Germline assignment: CDR1 ENHRY and CDR2 SYGVKD. The CDR3 is 16 residues long. The ends lost 2 bases at V and 0 bases at J; junction bases unmatched: 3. The sample comes from a study of blood T cell repertoires in COVID-19. Overall study: PBMCs, B-cell-depleted T cells, or T cells provided the cDNA or gDNA that made up the material.

TCRdb keeps only in-frame clones here, not all; method: immunoSEQ multiplex PCR. The sample comprises 280,000 or so clones, nearly 90% of which are singletons, and 1.5% to 2% rests with the top ten. Participant-given clinical history determined each cohort assignment. The rearrangement joins TRBV10-3 to TRBJ1-5; 8 bases agree with TRBD1. This clonotype was obtained from a woman in her late teens or twenties with acute COVID-19. The sequenced sample consisted of PBMCs or T cells enriched from blood (not recorded which). CDR3 DNA sequence: TGTGCCATCAGTGAGAACAGGGGGGATAGCAATCAGCCCCAGCATTTT. Protein sequence: CAISENRGDSNQPQHF.